The 28 T cell receptor beta chains in this list originate from one sample, sequenced in a study of patients and donors after allogeneic stem cell transplantation. TCRdb re-called the RT-PCR reads with MiXCR, one entry per CDR3 protein. The repertoire has roughly 140,000 distinct CDR3 sequences, about a third of them found once; the top ten carry around 50%. The source material was blood, either unsorted or a sorted T cell fraction (not recorded which). All receptors derive from a human donor who was either an allogeneic HSCT recipient or a stem cell or donor lymphocyte infusion donor (not recorded which). It is not recorded whose cells these are; they may come from a transplant donor.

The rearrangement joins TRBV4-3 to TRBJ1-1; D perhaps matches TRBD1 (5 bases). The CDR3 covers 14 residues. V lost 0 bases, J lost 4 bases, and 9 bases lay in between. Germline CDR1 and CDR2: LGHNA and YSLEER. The CDR3 sequence: CASSQDRGSTEAFF. CDR3 nucleotide sequence: TGCGCCAGCAGCCAAGATCGGGGGTCCACTGAAGCTTTCTTT.

This clonotype was counted only a few times. This chain uses TRBV20-1 with TRBJ1-1; D may be TRBD1 (5 bases). CDR1 DFQATT and CDR2 SNEGSKA come from the germline V gene (reference sequence). V shed 1 base and J shed 11 bases, with 20 bases lying between them. This CDR3 is 14 amino acids long. CDR3 DNA sequence: TGCAGTGCTAGAGCCCCCGGGGCTATTTCAGGGGCTTTCTTT. Its protein product is CSARAPGAISGAFF.

The V and J genes are TRBV4-2 and TRBJ2-1; 8 positions agree with TRBD1. With V trimmed by 4 bases and J by 3 bases, 8 bases remained unmatched. The CDR3 length is 16 residues. Germline V CDR1 and CDR2: LGHNA, YNFKEQ. The DNA of the CDR3 is TGTGCCAGCAGCCGGGCAGGGGGCGATGACTACAATGAGCAGTTCTTC. Amino acids: CASSRAGGDDYNEQFF.

This clonotype was recorded a few times. The V call is TRBV6-2 or TRBV6-3, the J call TRBJ2-1, with D unclear. The CDR3 is 10 residues long. The V end lost 5 bases, the J end lost 10 bases, and 6 bases lay between the germline ends. Germline V gene data show CDR1 as MNHEY and CDR2 as SVGEGT. The chain's CDR3 is CASSAVEQFF. CDR3 DNA sequence: TGTGCCAGCAGTGCGGTGGAGCAGTTCTTC.

V is TRBV29-1 and J is TRBJ1-1; D gene unclear. The CDR3 extends over 11 amino acids. The V and J ends lost 6 bases and 6 bases respectively, with 11 bases between them. Germline CDR1 and CDR2: SQVTM and ANQGSEA. The CDR3 coding sequence is TGCAGCGTCGATGTAGGAGCTGAAGCTTTCTTT. Translated, it gives CSVDVGAEAFF.

This clonotype was observed a handful of times. At one end the junction does not follow the germline gene, possibly because of a read error. The CDR3 reads CSARSGGSSYDEQFF. DNA for the CDR3: TGCAGTGCTAGGTCGGGGGGGAGTTCCTACGATGAGCAGTTCTTC. The V call is TRBV20-1, the J call TRBJ2-1, with 8 bases identical to TRBD2. Germline V gives CDR1 DFQATT, CDR2 SNEGSKA (reference sequence). CDR3 size: 15 residues.

This clonotype has more than one count but fewer than ten. The chain employs TRBV29-1 and TRBJ1-2; TRBD1 is a possible D gene (5 bases). CDR3 length: 10 residues. V shed 8 bases and J shed 8 bases, with 12 bases lying between them. The V gene's germline CDR1 is SQVTM and CDR2 ANQGSEA. The chain's CDR3 is CSLGPEGYTF. The CDR3, as DNA: TGCAGCCTGGGGCCCGAAGGCTACACCTTC.

The chain couples TRBV12-3 or TRBV12-4 to TRBJ2-5; D ambiguous. The ends were cut back, 6 bases at V and 7 bases at J, with 9 bases in the middle. CDR3 length equals 11 residues. CDR3 protein: CASSRKRTQYF. Written as DNA, the CDR3 is TGTGCCAGCAGCCGTAAAAGGACCCAGTACTTC.

This clonotype has only a few counts. The chain has TRBV6-2 or TRBV6-3 and TRBJ2-3; D is undetermined. The CDR3 sequence is 11 residues long. The V and J ends lost 1 base and 6 bases respectively, with 2 bases between them. CDR1 and CDR2 (germline): MNHEY, SVGEGT. The CDR3 protein is CASSYYDTQYF. For the CDR3, the DNA is TGTGCCAGCAGTTACTATGATACGCAGTATTTT.

The sample holds a few counts of this clonotype. This chain joins TRBV3-1 and TRBJ2-1; perhaps TRBD2 as D (5 bases). The CDR3 is 18 amino acids. CDR1 LGHDT and CDR2 YNNKEL come from the germline V gene (reference sequence). V was clipped by 1 base and J by 7 bases, with 23 bases between them. CDR3 nucleotides: TGTGCCAGCAGCCAAGCTTTATTAGCCTCCTCAGAGGGAAATGAGCAGTTCTTC. It translates to CASSQALLASSEGNEQFF.

A note on this clonotype: A read error is likely, as this CDR3 ends without the conserved phenylalanine or tryptophan. The chain carries TRBV3-1 and TRBJ1-2; D not certain. The germline V gene encodes CDR1 LGHDT and CDR2 YNNKEL (reference sequence). The CDR3 covers 14 residues. Trimming cost V 1 base and J 8 bases, with 14 bases left between them. This CDR3 is CASSQVGRRRGYTY. In DNA form, the CDR3 reads TGTGCCAGCAGCCAAGTGGGCCGCCGTAGAGGCTACACCTAC.

The J gene is TRBJ2-1, the V gene TRBV20-1, with 7 bases fitting TRBD2. The CDR3 length is 13 residues. Germline CDR1 reads DFQATT; CDR2 reads SNEGSKA (reference sequence). V lost 6 bases, J lost 4 bases, and 6 bases stayed unmatched. CDR3 coding DNA: TGCAGTGCCCGGCGCGGGGGATACAATGAGCAGTTCTTC. Translating it yields CSARRGGYNEQFF.

This clonotype has just a few counts. V and J are TRBV20-1 and TRBJ1-1; no clear D. The germline CDR1 and CDR2 sequences are DFQATT and SNEGSKA (reference sequence). This CDR3 region has 13 residues. With 0 bases removed from V and 1 base from J, the gap between germline ends came to 6 bases. In nucleotides, the CDR3 is TGCAGTGCTAGAGATTGGCCGAACACTGAAGCTTTCTTT. Amino acids: CSARDWPNTEAFF.

This clonotype has more than one count but fewer than ten. In DNA, the CDR3 is TGCGCCAGCAGCCTAGGAGGGGGGCCATCTTACGAGCAGTACTTC. It is translated as CASSLGGGPSYEQYF. This rearrangement joins TRBV4-3 to TRBJ2-7; either TRBD1 or TRBD2 may supply D (6 bases each). CDR3 length: 15 amino acids. Trimming left V 4 bases short and J 4 bases short, with 17 bases between. Germline CDR1 LGHNA, CDR2 YSLEER.

This clonotype was detected a few times. V is TRBV7-8 and J is TRBJ1-5; D remains ambiguous. CDR3 length: 13 amino acids. Trimming left V 2 bases short and J 10 bases short, with 12 bases between. CDR1 and CDR2 from the germline V gene are SGHVS and FQNEAQ. The chain's CDR3 is CASSLNSKEPQHF. The CDR3 bases are TGTGCCAGCAGCTTAAACAGTAAAGAACCCCAGCATTTT. Full variable domain (missing parts from reference TRBV7-8 and TRBJ1-5): GAGVSQSPRYKVAKRGQDVALRCDPISGHVSLFWYQQALGQGPEFLTYFQNEAQLDKSGLPSDRFFAERPEGSVSTLKIQRTQQEDSAVYLCASSLNSKEPQHFGDGTRLSIL.

V and J are TRBV21-1 and TRBJ1-1. TRBV21-1 is annotated as a pseudogene. This CDR3 is built from 15 residues. The CDR3 DNA reads as TGTGCCAGCAGCAAAGAAGACGCATTTAACACTGAAGCTTTCTTT. Translated, it gives CASSKEDAFNTEAFF.

This chain uses TRBV20-1 with TRBJ1-5; the match to TRBD1 covers 10 bases. The V gene's germline CDR1 is DFQATT and CDR2 SNEGSKA (reference sequence). Trimming removed 8 bases from V and 7 bases from J; junction bases left unmatched: 8. The CDR3 runs 13 residues. The DNA for the CDR3 is TGCAGTCCGTTCCGGGACAGGGGACAGCCCCAGCATTTT. Residues: CSPFRDRGQPQHF.

The V call is TRBV27, the J call TRBJ2-1, with 11 bases aligning to TRBD1. The CDR3 extends over 15 amino acids. CDR1 and CDR2 from the germline V gene are MNHEY and SMNVEV (reference sequence). The ends lost 5 bases at V and 8 bases at J; junction bases unmatched: 8. The CDR3 DNA is TGTGCCAGCAGTCTCGGACAGGGGGCTGGGGATGAGCAGTTCTTC. As protein: CASSLGQGAGDEQFF.

The chain carries TRBV7-9 and TRBJ2-7; 7 bases align to TRBD1. The V gene's germline CDR1 is SEHNR and CDR2 FQNEAQ (reference sequence). The CDR3 consists of 15 residues. The ends lost 1 base at V and 0 bases at J; junction bases unmatched: 3. The DNA of the CDR3 is TGTGCCAGCAGCTTAGAAGGGACAGCCTCCTACGAGCAGTACTTC. Its protein is CASSLEGTASYEQYF.

This clonotype turned up a few times. The J gene is TRBJ1-1, the V gene TRBV7-2; D remains ambiguous. The V gene's germline CDR1 is SGHTA and CDR2 FQGNSA. V lost 1 base and J lost 10, with 19 bases in between. The CDR3 loop spans 15 amino acids. CDR3 region: CASSLVVGGRGLAFF. In DNA, the CDR3 is TGTGCCAGCAGCTTAGTAGTGGGCGGGAGAGGCTTAGCTTTCTTT.

The chain combines TRBV24-1 with TRBJ2-1; the D gene is possibly TRBD2 (6 bases). The CDR3 is made up of 14 amino acids. Germline CDR1 reads KGHDR; CDR2 reads SFDVKD. V was clipped by 4 bases and J by 6 bases, with 12 bases between them. The CDR3 nucleotides are TGTGCCACCAGTGAGCCGGGAGCCACCAATGAGCAGTTCTTC. This encodes CATSEPGATNEQFF.

This chain's CDR3 is CAINPTDFNYGYTF. CDR3 DNA: TGTGCCATCAATCCCACCGATTTTAACTATGGCTACACCTTC. The rearrangement links TRBV10-3 to TRBJ1-2, with D uncertain. Germline-derived CDR1 and CDR2 are ENHRY and SYGVKD. V lost 7 bases, J lost 1 base, and 13 bases lay in between. The CDR3 spans 14 residues.

This chain connects TRBV6-5 to TRBJ2-3, with TRBD2 identical over 9 bases. The CDR3 covers 16 residues. CDR1 is MNHEY and CDR2 is SVGAGI in the germline V gene. The V and J ends lost 3 bases and 4 bases, in that order; junction bases with no gene match: 8. CDR3 nucleotides: TGTGCCAGCAGTTATGTAGCGGGGGTCCCGCCAGATACGCAGTATTTT. As protein: CASSYVAGVPPDTQYF.

V usage is TRBV20-1 and J usage is TRBJ1-1; 8 positions agree with TRBD1. The germline gives CDR1 DFQATT, CDR2 SNEGSKA (reference sequence). The CDR3 runs to 15 residues. Trimming cost V 5 bases and J 3 bases; bases outside gene matches: 11. The CDR3 coding sequence is TGCAGTGCTGAGCAGGGGGCGGAATCGGACACTGAAGCTTTCTTT. Its protein is CSAEQGAESDTEAFF.

This clonotype was detected only a few times. The chain is built from TRBV20-1 and TRBJ2-3; D possibly matches TRBD1 or TRBD2 (5 bases each). This CDR3 is 13 amino acids long. Germline values: CDR1 DFQATT, CDR2 SNEGSKA (reference sequence). V shed 1 base and J shed 1 base, with 6 bases lying between them. CDR3 amino acids: CSARGGRTDTQYF. CDR3 DNA sequence: TGCAGTGCTAGAGGGGGACGCACAGATACGCAGTATTTT.

This clonotype was detected only once. The rearrangement uses TRBV3-1 and TRBJ2-3; D unresolved. The germline V gene has CDR1 LGHDT and CDR2 YNNKEL (reference sequence). The V end lost 0 bases, the J end lost 4 bases, and 8 bases lay between the germline ends. The CDR3 runs to 14 residues. Here the CDR3 reads CASSQEKSADTQYF. The CDR3 DNA sequence: TGTGCCAGCAGCCAAGAAAAGTCCGCAGATACGCAGTATTTT.

This chain connects TRBV9 to TRBJ1-1; 7 bases align to TRBD1. CDR3 length equals 14 residues. Trimming removed 4 bases from V and 3 bases from J; junction bases left unmatched: 6. Germline loops: CDR1 SGDLS, CDR2 YYNGEE. The CDR3 region has the DNA TGTGCCAGCAGCACGAGACAGGGAGACACTGAAGCTTTCTTT. Translating it yields CASSTRQGDTEAFF.

The chain carries TRBV27 and TRBJ2-1; possibly TRBD2 for D (5 bases). This CDR3 has 15 residues. V lost 5 bases and J lost 0, with 11 bases in between. Germline CDR1 MNHEY, CDR2 SMNVEV (reference sequence). The CDR3 sequence is CASSPGLGSYNEQFF. The CDR3 DNA sequence: TGTGCCAGCAGTCCAGGACTGGGCTCCTACAATGAGCAGTTCTTC.